Here is one T cell receptor beta chain with its context. This record belongs to a study of T cell changes during pregnancy in multiple sclerosis. Trimming removed 4 bases from V and 1 base from J, with 7 bases in between. The CDR3 is 14 residues long. Looked up from germline, CDR1 is MNHNS and CDR2 is SASEGT. Sequencing was performed with immunoSEQ multiplex PCR; in TCRdb, only in-frame clones are kept and a portion is missing. The table lists about 75,000 clones, around 94% of them singletons. This receptor was taken from a female donor with multiple sclerosis, enrolled in a pregnancy study. The sample here was CD4+ T cells from peripheral blood mononuclear cells, taken after pregnancy. The genes are TRBV6-1 and TRBJ2-2; no definite D call. CDR3 amino acids: CASSVWQNTGELFF. The CDR3, as DNA: TGTGCCAGCAGTGTTTGGCAGAACACCGGGGAGCTGTTTTTT.